The 32 T cell receptor beta chains in this list originate from one sample, sequenced in a study of blood T cells in healthy people across ages. Next came a second PCR, run for about 6 to 12 cycles, which used a sample-barcoded 5' primer along with a J-beta primer mix. TCRdb analysed the 5' RACE reads with MiXCR anew, one entry per CDR3 protein. The sample contains around 1.1 million distinct CDR3 sequences, roughly two fifths of which appear only once. Sequences were obtained from blood. These receptors all come from a man in his late teens or twenties in good health.

The J gene is TRBJ2-5, the V gene TRBV5-5; TRBD2 matches at 9 bases. The V segment lost 2 bases and the J segment 11 bases; nucleotides outside the gene matches: 13. The CDR3 contains 15 residues. CDR1 and CDR2 (germline): SGHKS, YYEKEE (reference sequence). CDR3 sequence reads: CASSFPPGLAHEQYF. The DNA of the CDR3 is TGTGCCAGCAGCTTTCCTCCGGGACTAGCACATGAGCAGTACTTC.

The chain is built from TRBV20-1 and TRBJ1-4, with 11 bases matching TRBD1. V shed 7 bases and J 3 bases; nucleotides not matched to a gene: 7. CDR1 and CDR2 (germline): DFQATT, SNEGSKA (reference sequence). This CDR3 region has 15 residues. The CDR3 region has the DNA TGCAGTGTACAGGACAGGGGGCGGTCTAATGAAAAACTGTTTTTT. It yields the protein CSVQDRGRSNEKLFF.

The chain has TRBV4-3 and TRBJ1-1; 7 bases are a match to TRBD1. Looked up from germline, CDR1 is LGHNA and CDR2 is YSLEER. CDR3 size: 15 residues. The ends lost 2 bases at V and 3 bases at J; junction bases unmatched: 6. Written as DNA, the CDR3 is TGCGCCAGCAGCCAAATGGAGGGGGCTTACACTGAAGCTTTCTTT. This translates into CASSQMEGAYTEAFF.

This chain joins TRBV20-1 and TRBJ1-4, with D hard to call. CDR1 is DFQATT, CDR2 SNEGSKA, per germline (reference sequence). Between the trimmed V and J ends, which lost 2 bases and 8 bases, there was a span of 18 bases. This CDR3 is built from 15 residues. CDR3 DNA sequence: TGCAGTGCTAGAACAACCGGGGATCAAGGCGAAAAACTGTTTTTT. Translation gives CSARTTGDQGEKLFF.

The genes are TRBV9 and TRBJ1-1, with D perhaps TRBD1 (6 bases). The germline gives CDR1 SGDLS, CDR2 YYNGEE. CDR3 size: 14 residues. V dropped 2 bases and J dropped 4 bases, with 12 bases sitting between them. CDR3 sequence: CASSVYRDGTEAFF. In DNA form, the CDR3 reads TGTGCCAGCAGCGTCTACAGGGATGGCACTGAAGCTTTCTTT.

In its sample, this clonotype was seen a few times. The V and J genes are TRBV20-1 and TRBJ1-2, with D perhaps matching TRBD1 (6 bases). Trimming took off 0 bases at V and 4 bases at J, with 15 bases between the two ends. This CDR3 is 15 amino acids long. Germline CDR1 reads DFQATT; CDR2 reads SNEGSKA (reference sequence). The CDR3 sequence: CSARDATGARYGYTF. DNA of the CDR3: TGCAGTGCTAGAGATGCGACAGGAGCTCGCTATGGCTACACCTTC.

This clonotype was found a few times. The chain joins TRBV4-1 to TRBJ1-6; 9 positions agree with TRBD1. The J segment lost 0 bases and the V segment lost 3 bases, leaving 12 bases of the junction unmatched. Germline V CDR1 and CDR2: MGHRA, YSYEKL. The CDR3 loop spans 20 amino acids. This CDR3 reads CASSHRPGQGSRSYNSPLHF. For the CDR3, the DNA is TGCGCCAGCAGCCACCGACCGGGACAGGGATCTCGCTCCTATAATTCACCCCTCCACTTT.

In its sample, this clonotype was seen many times. V usage is TRBV7-9 and J usage is TRBJ1-2, with D unresolved. Germline values: CDR1 SEHNR, CDR2 FQNEAQ (reference sequence). V was cut by 5 bases and J by 8 bases, with 6 bases left in between. The CDR3 is made up of 10 amino acids. CDR3 nucleotides: TGTGCCAGCAGCAATATAGGCTACACCTTC. Translation: CASSNIGYTF.

J is TRBJ2-3 and V is TRBV29-1; D is unresolved. V was pared by 3 bases and J by 2 bases, with 9 bases between. The germline V gene has CDR1 SQVTM and CDR2 ANQGSEA. The CDR3 covers 13 residues. This CDR3 reads CSVDTGYTDTQYF. DNA for the CDR3: TGCAGCGTTGACACCGGCTACACAGATACGCAGTATTTT.

For the CDR3, the DNA is TGTGCCAGCAGCTTAGGAACCCAGGGCCCCAATGAAAAACTGTTTTTT. Translating it yields CASSLGTQGPNEKLFF. The chain combines TRBV7-9 with TRBJ1-4; D perhaps matches TRBD1 (5 bases). The V end lost 1 base, the J end lost 5 bases, and 14 bases lay between the germline ends. This CDR3 is 16 amino acids long. Germline CDR1 and CDR2: SEHNR and FQNEAQ (reference sequence).

The V call is TRBV20-1, the J call TRBJ1-5, with 10 bases identical to TRBD1. Germline CDR1 is DFQATT and CDR2 is SNEGSKA (reference sequence). The trim removed 6 bases at V and 4 bases at J, leaving 9 bases unmatched. The CDR3 length is 15 residues. The CDR3 bases are TGCAGTGCGCAGTCGACAGGGGGCCTGAATCAGCCCCAGCATTTT. Its translation: CSAQSTGGLNQPQHF.

This clonotype was found a few times. This chain connects TRBV7-2 to TRBJ1-4; D uncertain. CDR3 length: 13 residues. CDR1 and CDR2 (germline): SGHTA, FQGNSA. V lost 3 bases to trimming and J lost 3 bases, with 5 bases between them. CDR3 nucleotide sequence: TGTGCCAGCAGCTTCGGGCCTAATGAAAAACTGTTTTTT. Translation gives CASSFGPNEKLFF.

This clonotype was detected only a few times. The chain joins TRBV6-2 or TRBV6-3 to TRBJ2-1; perhaps TRBD2 as D (5 bases). V was trimmed by 0 bases and J by 8 bases, leaving 8 bases between them. Germline CDR1 is MNHEY and CDR2 is SVGEGT. The length of the CDR3 is 13 residues. The CDR3 DNA reads as TGTGCCAGCAGTTACTCCGGGGATCATGAGCAGTTCTTC. Its translation is CASSYSGDHEQFF.

This clonotype turned up a few times. V is TRBV6-5 and J is TRBJ1-2, with a weak D call TRBD1 (6 bases). V lost 7 bases and J 7 bases, leaving 19 bases between the germline ends. Germline-derived CDR1 and CDR2 are MNHEY and SVGAGI. The CDR3 totals 14 residues. The CDR3 DNA reads TGTGCCAGCACTTTATCTACAGGGTCCGGTGGCTACACCTTC. Encoded protein: CASTLSTGSGGYTF.

This chain joins TRBV20-1 and TRBJ2-7, with D maybe TRBD2 (6 bases). CDR1 is DFQATT and CDR2 is SNEGSKA in the germline V gene (reference sequence). V lost 1 base to trimming and J lost 0 bases, with 10 bases between them. The CDR3 totals 14 residues. DNA for the CDR3: TGCAGTGCTAGAGGGACTACCAGCTCCTACGAGCAGTACTTC. It specifies CSARGTTSSYEQYF.

This chain connects TRBV5-1 to TRBJ1-2, with D hard to call. Trimming took off 1 base at V and 1 base at J, with 11 bases between the two ends. The CDR3 consists of 15 residues. Germline V lookup: CDR1 SGHRS, CDR2 YFSETQ. DNA for the CDR3: TGCGCCAGCAGCTTGTGGATGGAGGGTAACTATGGCTACACCTTC. Its protein product is CASSLWMEGNYGYTF.

V and J are TRBV12-3 or TRBV12-4 and TRBJ2-5; either TRBD1 or TRBD2 may fit D (6 bases each). V lost 5 bases to trimming and J lost 4 bases, with 20 bases between them. The CDR3 length is 16 residues. The CDR3 DNA sequence: TGTGCCAGCAGTCCGGGGCAGAGGGGGGTCCGAGAGACCCAGTACTTC. As protein: CASSPGQRGVRETQYF.

This chain uses TRBV2 with TRBJ1-5; possible D gene TRBD1, 5 bases. Looked up from germline, CDR1 is SNHLY and CDR2 is FYNNEI. There are 14 residues in the CDR3. V shed 4 bases and J shed 5 bases, with 12 bases lying between them. CDR3 protein: CASSGQTRDQPQHF. CDR3 sequence (DNA): TGTGCCAGCAGTGGACAGACTCGGGATCAGCCCCAGCATTTT. The whole variable domain, filled in from reference TRBV2 and TRBJ1-5, reads EPEVTQTPSHQVTQMGQEVILRCVPISNHLYFYWYRQILGQKVEFLVSFYNNEISEKSEIFDDQFSVERPDGSNFTLKIRSTKLEDSAMYFCASSGQTRDQPQHFGDGTRLSIL.

This clonotype has a handful of counts. The genes are TRBV14 and TRBJ2-1; no reliable D call. CDR3 length: 14 residues. Germline CDR1 and CDR2: SGHDN and FVKESK. Trimming pared 2 bases from V and 3 bases from J, leaving 8 bases between. The CDR3 reads CASSQRTIYNEQFF. The CDR3 coding sequence is TGTGCCAGCAGCCAACGGACGATCTACAATGAGCAGTTCTTC. The full variable domain, rest sourced from reference TRBV14 and TRBJ2-1, is EAGVTQFPSHSVIEKGQTVTLRCDPISGHDNLYWYRRVMGKEIKFLLHFVKESKQDESGMPNNRFLAERTGGTYSTLKVQPAELEDSGVYFCASSQRTIYNEQFFGPGTRLTVL.

The V gene is TRBV2, the J gene TRBJ2-3; no clear D. CDR3 length: 15 amino acids. V gave up 4 bases and J gave up 2 bases, with 13 bases separating them. CDR1 and CDR2 (germline): SNHLY, FYNNEI. CDR3: CASSGVLTSTDTQYF. As DNA, the CDR3 is TGTGCCAGCAGTGGAGTACTAACCTCCACAGATACGCAGTATTTT.

The chain couples TRBV15 to TRBJ2-1; D uncertain. In germline, CDR1 is LNHNV, CDR2 YYDKDF (reference sequence). Trimming removed 0 bases at V and 6 bases at J, with 9 bases between. The CDR3 runs to 14 residues. The DNA for the CDR3 is TGTGCCACCAGCAGAGATCTTAACTCCAATGAGCAGTTCTTC. Encoded protein: CATSRDLNSNEQFF.

This clonotype was found once. The V and J genes are TRBV7-6 and TRBJ2-5; TRBD1 matches 10 bases. V was clipped by 5 bases and J by 2 bases; unmatched bases: 11. This CDR3 has 17 residues. The germline gives CDR1 SGHVS, CDR2 FNYEAQ. The CDR3 sequence: CASSRPGTGVSQETQYF. For the CDR3, the DNA is TGTGCCAGCAGCCGGCCGGGGACAGGGGTTTCACAAGAGACCCAGTACTTC.

V is TRBV6-2 or TRBV6-3 and J is TRBJ1-1, with D perhaps matching TRBD1 (6 bases). There are 15 residues in the CDR3. Trimming cost V 3 bases and J 2 bases, with 13 bases left between them. In germline, CDR1 is MNHEY, CDR2 SVGEGT. DNA for the CDR3: TGTGCCAGCAGTTATAACTCACAGGGAAACACTGAAGCTTTCTTT. It codes for CASSYNSQGNTEAFF.

A few counts support this clonotype. The rearrangement uses TRBV20-1 and TRBJ2-5; TRBD2 matches 7 bases. CDR1 is DFQATT, CDR2 SNEGSKA, per germline (reference sequence). The CDR3 is 16 residues long. V shed 2 bases, J shed 5 bases, and the junction held 14 bases outside the gene matches. CDR3 sequence (DNA): TGCAGTGCTAGAACACTAGCGCAATCGGTCGTCGAGACCCAGTACTTC. Translated, it gives CSARTLAQSVVETQYF.

The V call is TRBV10-3, the J call TRBJ2-5; D may be TRBD1 (6 bases). The germline CDR1 and CDR2 sequences are ENHRY and SYGVKD. The CDR3 is made up of 14 amino acids. V lost 0 bases and J lost 5, with 10 bases in between. In nucleotides, the CDR3 is TGTGCCATCAGTGAGTCCCGACAGGAGGAGACCCAGTACTTC. Its translation: CAISESRQEETQYF.

This clonotype was recorded only once. J is TRBJ2-3 and V is TRBV20-1; D remains ambiguous. Germline V lookup: CDR1 DFQATT, CDR2 SNEGSKA (reference sequence). This CDR3 region has 12 residues. The CDR3 protein is CRAPGQTDTQYF. CDR3 bases: TGCAGGGCCCCGGGCCAAACAGATACGCAGTATTTT.

The chain is built from TRBV20-1 and TRBJ2-1, with 11 bases identical to TRBD1. The CDR3 loop spans 14 amino acids. Germline V gene sequence: CDR1 DFQATT, CDR2 SNEGSKA (reference sequence). Trimming cost V 4 bases and J 7 bases; bases outside gene matches: 6. CDR3 nucleotides: TGCAGTGCTACTCGGGACAGGGGGGGGAATGAGCAGTTCTTC. It yields the protein CSATRDRGGNEQFF.

The rearrangement uses TRBV6-6 and TRBJ2-1; D gene unclear. The germline V and J ends were trimmed by 5 bases and 3 bases, with 8 bases remaining between them. CDR3 length equals 13 residues. The V gene's germline CDR1 is MNHNY and CDR2 SVGAGI (reference sequence). The CDR3 region is CASSPTRYNEQFF. The CDR3 coding sequence is TGTGCCAGCAGTCCCACCCGCTACAATGAGCAGTTCTTC.

The table lists this clonotype with many counts. The rearrangement uses TRBV12-3 or TRBV12-4 and TRBJ2-4; D is possibly TRBD1 (5 bases). The ends were cut back, 6 bases at V and 3 bases at J, with 18 bases in the middle. The CDR3 runs to 16 residues. The CDR3 bases are TGTGCCAGCAGCCACGACCCAGGGCAGGGCAAAAACATTCAGTACTTC. Translating gives CASSHDPGQGKNIQYF.

This clonotype was found a few times. The chain has TRBV7-3 and TRBJ2-2; a weak D match, TRBD1 (6 bases). V lost 5 bases to trimming and J lost 4 bases, with 11 bases between them. CDR1 and CDR2 from the germline V gene are SGHTA and FQGTGA. The CDR3 loop spans 14 amino acids. CDR3 nucleotide sequence: TGTGCCAGCAGCCAACAGGGTTTCACCGGGGAGCTGTTTTTT. Protein: CASSQQGFTGELFF.

The J gene is TRBJ2-7, the V gene TRBV4-2; 7 bases map to TRBD1. CDR1 LGHNA and CDR2 YNFKEQ come from the germline V gene. V was pared by 1 base and J by 6 bases, with 6 bases of the junction left unmatched. The CDR3 is made up of 14 amino acids. The CDR3 DNA reads TGTGCCAGCAGCCAAGTCCGAAACAGGGGCGAGCAGTACTTC. It translates to CASSQVRNRGEQYF.

Notes on this clonotype: One junction end disagrees with the germline gene, perhaps due to a read error. This chain connects TRBV20-1 to TRBJ2-3; D is perhaps TRBD2 (6 bases). Germline lookup yields CDR1 DFQATT and CDR2 SNEGSKA (reference sequence). CDR3 size: 15 residues. The DNA of the CDR3 is TGCAGTGCTCCCCGGGACTTCCCGTTCACAGATATGCAGTATTTT. Amino acid sequence: CSAPRDFPFTDMQYF.